Below are 32 T cell receptor beta chains sequenced from a single sample in a study of T cell repertoires in cytomegalovirus infection. The antigens these receptors bind are not known. Via MiXCR, TCRdb re-called the reads, giving one row per CDR3 protein. The sample records tens of thousands of distinct CDR3 sequences, 28% being singletons. The starting material was CD8+ T cells from cultured PBMCs, obtained from culture after CMV antigen stimulation. The receptors shown here come from a human donor in good health (CMV status not recorded). Some clones in this sample may be carry-over from other donors' samples.

In its sample, this clonotype was seen a few times. The rearrangement joins TRBV20-1 to TRBJ1-2, with a possible D match to TRBD1 (6 bases). V was trimmed by 3 bases and J by 4 bases, leaving 12 bases between them. The germline V gene has CDR1 DFQATT and CDR2 SNEGSKA (reference sequence). This CDR3 is 13 amino acids long. DNA for the CDR3: TGCAGTGCTAGGGGGGGGGCTACCTATGGCTACACCTTC. As protein: CSARGGATYGYTF.

The V and J genes are TRBV6-2 or TRBV6-3 and TRBJ2-7; no firm D call. This CDR3 is 12 amino acids long. The V end lost 5 bases, the J end lost 9 bases, and 14 bases lay between the germline ends. Germline CDR1 and CDR2: MNHEY and SVGEGT. The CDR3 loop is CASSATGRVQYF. The CDR3 nucleotides read TGTGCCAGCAGTGCCACTGGCCGCGTGCAGTACTTC.

This clonotype was observed a few times. The J gene is TRBJ1-6, the V gene TRBV4-1; D ambiguous. V lost 0 bases, J lost 13 bases, and 10 bases lay in between. Germline CDR1 is MGHRA and CDR2 is YSYEKL. The CDR3 has 13 residues. The CDR3 sequence: CASSQDLGFPLHF. The CDR3 nucleotides read TGCGCCAGCAGCCAAGATCTTGGTTTCCCCCTCCACTTT.

This chain joins TRBV9 and TRBJ2-1; the D gene could be TRBD1 or TRBD2 (6 bases each). V gave up 3 bases and J gave up 4 bases, with 17 bases separating them. The CDR3 spans 16 residues. From germline, CDR1 is SGDLS and CDR2 YYNGEE. The CDR3 region has the DNA TGTGCCAGCAGCGGGGGGGCCAGGGGCTCATACAATGAGCAGTTCTTC. This gives the protein CASSGGARGSYNEQFF.

J is TRBJ2-7 and V is TRBV5-1; no reliable D call. Germline V CDR1 and CDR2: SGHRS, YFSETQ. This CDR3 has 13 amino acids. Trimming took off 0 bases at V and 1 base at J, with 5 bases between the two ends. The CDR3 reads CASSLDGSYEQYF. Written as DNA, the CDR3 is TGCGCCAGCAGCTTGGACGGATCCTACGAGCAGTACTTC.

The J gene is TRBJ2-2, the V gene TRBV7-6, with D perhaps matching TRBD1 or TRBD2 (5 bases each). Trimming stripped 5 bases from V and 3 bases from J, with 13 bases between. This CDR3 spans 15 amino acids. The V gene's germline CDR1 is SGHVS and CDR2 FNYEAQ. The CDR3: CASSPPGADTGELFF. Here the CDR3 DNA reads TGTGCCAGCAGCCCCCCCGGGGCTGACACCGGGGAGCTGTTTTTT.

In its sample, this clonotype was seen many times. The chain carries TRBV12-3 or TRBV12-4 and TRBJ2-4; maybe TRBD2 (5 bases). The CDR3 length is 14 residues. Trimming took 4 bases from V and 6 from J, leaving 13 bases between them. The CDR3 protein is CASSSRVAGNIQYF. The CDR3 DNA reads as TGTGCCAGCAGTTCGCGGGTAGCAGGAAACATTCAGTACTTC.

The V gene is TRBV5-6, the J gene TRBJ2-7; 12 bases align to TRBD2. After removal of 1 base from V and 3 bases from J, the junction contained 5 bases not matched to a gene. CDR3 length: 16 residues. The germline V gene has CDR1 SGHDT and CDR2 YYEEEE. The DNA for the CDR3 is TGTGCCAGCAGCTTGACTAGCGGGGGGCAAGACTACGAGCAGTACTTC. Residues: CASSLTSGGQDYEQYF.

This clonotype came up many times. V gene TRBV7-9 combines with J gene TRBJ1-5; no firm D call. Germline CDR1 SEHNR, CDR2 FQNEAQ (reference sequence). This CDR3 is 13 amino acids long. The V and J ends lost 5 bases and 5 bases respectively, with 10 bases between them. This CDR3 is CASSHGRDQPQHF. The DNA of the CDR3 is TGTGCCAGCAGCCACGGACGGGATCAGCCCCAGCATTTT.

This chain links TRBV7-9 with TRBJ2-5, with D perhaps TRBD2 (5 bases). Trimming pared 3 bases from V and 5 bases from J, leaving 16 bases between. Germline lookup yields CDR1 SEHNR and CDR2 FQNEAQ (reference sequence). The CDR3 spans 15 residues. CDR3 bases: TGTGCCAGCAGCTTCCGGGGTGGGGATTGGGAGACCCAGTACTTC. This translates into CASSFRGGDWETQYF.

This clonotype was seen only a few times. This sequence joins TRBV12-3 or TRBV12-4 and TRBJ1-1; D gene ambiguous. The V end was cut by 6 bases, the J end by 8 bases, with 19 bases between. The CDR3 runs 14 residues. The CDR3 region is CASSPTRLVAEAFF. The CDR3 DNA is TGTGCCAGCAGCCCAACTCGCTTGGTGGCAGAAGCTTTCTTT.

This clonotype has a handful of counts. V gene TRBV6-2 or TRBV6-3 combines with J gene TRBJ1-2, with D maybe TRBD1 (6 bases). The CDR3 length is 18 residues. V lost 0 bases to trimming and J lost 0 bases, with 17 bases between them. CDR1 MNHEY and CDR2 SVGEGT come from the germline V gene. The CDR3 nucleotides are TGTGCCAGCAGTTACTCCCCGGGACACGGACCATCTAACTATGGCTACACCTTC. Residues: CASSYSPGHGPSNYGYTF.

Sample share makes this clonotype medium-sized. This chain connects TRBV3-1 to TRBJ2-1; D ambiguous. The CDR3 consists of 13 residues. Trimming stripped 1 base from V and 6 bases from J, with 7 bases between. Germline V gene data show CDR1 as LGHDT and CDR2 as YNNKEL (reference sequence). The CDR3 sequence: CASSQVSTNEQFF. CDR3 in DNA: TGTGCCAGCAGCCAAGTTTCTACCAATGAGCAGTTCTTC.

CDR3 loop: CASSSASAQETQYF. CDR3 sequence (DNA): TGTGCCAGCAGCTCCGCCTCCGCCCAAGAGACCCAGTACTTC. This chain uses TRBV7-9 with TRBJ2-5, with D unclear. CDR1 is SEHNR, CDR2 FQNEAQ, per germline (reference sequence). The V end lost 4 bases, the J end lost 1 base, and 10 bases lay between the germline ends. CDR3 size: 14 residues.

This clonotype turned up a few times. This chain uses TRBV5-4 with TRBJ2-1, with 10 positions matching TRBD2. CDR3 length: 15 residues. V lost 4 bases and J lost 2; bases outside the gene matches: 3. CDR1 and CDR2 (germline): SGHNT, YYREEE (reference sequence). CDR3 in amino acids: CASSILAGAYNEQFF. The CDR3 DNA reads as TGTGCCAGCAGCATTCTAGCGGGAGCCTACAATGAGCAGTTCTTC.

CDR3 in DNA: TGTGCCAGCAGTTTAGGGACTAGCCTTTCCAATGAGCAGTTCTTC. This translates into CASSLGTSLSNEQFF. The rearrangement links TRBV12-3 or TRBV12-4 to TRBJ2-1, with 8 bases aligning to TRBD2. Trimming at V came to 1 base and at J to 6 bases, leaving 5 bases not matched to a gene. The CDR3 contains 15 residues.

This clonotype was found a few times. This chain connects TRBV11-2 to TRBJ1-3, with D hard to call. The V and J ends lost 0 bases and 8 bases respectively, with 11 bases between them. CDR1 and CDR2 (germline): SGHAT, FQNNGV. The CDR3 is 14 residues long. DNA for the CDR3: TGTGCCAGCAGCTTAGACGGGTCGCTAGACACCATATATTTT. Its translation is CASSLDGSLDTIYF.

The CDR3 bases are TGTGCCAGCAGTGCTAGCGGGGGTAGCTCCTACAATGAGCAGTTCTTC. It encodes CASSASGGSSYNEQFF. This chain joins TRBV27 and TRBJ2-1; 10 positions match TRBD2. In germline, CDR1 is MNHEY, CDR2 SMNVEV (reference sequence). After removal of 5 bases from V and 0 bases from J, the junction contained 4 bases not matched to a gene. The CDR3 spans 16 residues.

This chain connects TRBV7-6 to TRBJ2-7; D may be TRBD1 (5 bases). Per germline, CDR1 SGHVS and CDR2 FNYEAQ. Trimming left V 5 bases short and J 6 bases short, with 17 bases between. This CDR3 comprises 14 residues. CDR3 protein: CASSLGAGLFEQYF. In DNA form, the CDR3 reads TGTGCCAGCAGCCTAGGAGCAGGGCTTTTCGAGCAGTACTTC.

In this sample, this clonotype turned up once. The chain is built from TRBV19 and TRBJ2-7, with 8 bases fitting TRBD1. This CDR3 has 15 amino acids. Germline CDR1 reads LNHDA; CDR2 reads SQIVND (reference sequence). The V gene end was trimmed by 0 bases and the J gene end by 2 bases; junction bases not matched to a gene: 3. The CDR3 DNA is TGTGCCAGTAGTATAGATACAGGGGGAGCCTACGAGCAGTACTTC. This translates into CASSIDTGGAYEQYF.

This sequence joins TRBV7-2 and TRBJ2-2, with D unclear. The CDR3 contains 13 residues. CDR1 SGHTA and CDR2 FQGNSA come from the germline V gene. Trimming stripped 2 bases from V and 5 bases from J, with 6 bases between. The CDR3 loop reads CASSLFSTGELFF. The CDR3 DNA sequence: TGTGCCAGCAGCTTATTCTCGACCGGGGAGCTGTTTTTT. Full variable domain (missing parts from reference TRBV7-2 and TRBJ2-2): GAGVSQSPSNKVTEKGKDVELRCDPISGHTALYWYRQSLGQGLEFLIYFQGNSAPDKSGLPSDRFSAERTGGSVSTLTIQRTQQEDSAVYLCASSLFSTGELFFGEGSRLTVL.

The chain couples TRBV27 to TRBJ1-6; D is possibly TRBD1 (5 bases). CDR1 and CDR2 from the germline V gene are MNHEY and SMNVEV (reference sequence). This CDR3 contains 15 residues. Trimming shortened V by 2 bases and J by 7 bases, and 12 bases separated the two germline ends. The CDR3 loop is CASSLTEGLNSPLHF. CDR3 DNA sequence: TGTGCCAGCAGTTTAACAGAGGGGTTGAATTCACCCCTCCACTTT.

Remarks on this clonotype: A single base separates this from a much larger clone, so it may be a read error. The rearrangement joins TRBV30 to TRBJ2-1; D call uncertain. The CDR3 has 12 residues. Germline CDR1 is GTSNPN and CDR2 is SVGIG (reference sequence). Trimming removed 2 bases from V and 4 bases from J, with 6 bases in between. CDR3 in DNA: TGTGCCTGGAGTCCCATATACAATGAGCAGTTCTTC. It is translated as CAWSPIYNEQFF.

The chain employs TRBV12-3 or TRBV12-4 and TRBJ2-7; no clear D. V lost 4 bases, J lost 4 bases, and 11 bases lay in between. CDR3 length: 13 residues. CDR3 in DNA: TGTGCCAGCAGTTCGGAACTTGGATACGAGCAGTACTTC. It codes for CASSSELGYEQYF.

Comment on this clonotype: Since a much larger clone is just one base distant, this may be a read error. The chain joins TRBV7-2 to TRBJ2-1, with 7 bases fitting TRBD2. Germline CDR1 and CDR2: SGHTA and FQGNSA. The CDR3 extends over 14 amino acids. The CDR3 nucleotides are TGTGCCAGCAGCTTAGGGACTAGAGGTAATGAGCGGTTCTTC. This codes for CASSLGTRGNERFF.

A few counts support this clonotype. The J gene is TRBJ2-7, the V gene TRBV7-8, with 10 bases aligning to TRBD1. CDR1 is SGHVS and CDR2 is FQNEAQ in the germline V gene. Trimming took 6 bases from V and 3 from J; bases not matched to a gene: 5. This CDR3 region has 14 residues. This CDR3 is CASREDRGGYEQYF. The CDR3 bases are TGTGCCAGCAGAGAGGACAGGGGGGGCTACGAGCAGTACTTC.

This chain connects TRBV10-3 to TRBJ2-7, with 9 bases identical to TRBD2. This CDR3 is built from 14 residues. V trimming: 2 bases; J trimming: 2 bases; junction bases outside the gene matches: 1. Germline V CDR1 and CDR2: ENHRY, SYGVKD. The CDR3 DNA reads TGTGCCATCAGTGAGAGACTAGCGGCCTACGAGCAGTACTTC. Its translation: CAISERLAAYEQYF.

The chain recombines TRBV7-6 with TRBJ2-3; TRBD2 aligns across 8 bases. The V gene end was trimmed by 5 bases and the J gene end by 0 bases; junction bases not matched to a gene: 4. The CDR3 totals 15 residues. Germline V gives CDR1 SGHVS, CDR2 FNYEAQ. In nucleotides, the CDR3 is TGTGCCAGCAGCCCCGGGGGGGGGAGCACAGATACGCAGTATTTT. Its protein is CASSPGGGSTDTQYF.

This clonotype was recorded many times. The J gene is TRBJ2-1, the V gene TRBV27, with 7 nucleotides matching TRBD2. V shed 6 bases, J shed 6 bases, and the junction held 5 bases outside the gene matches. The germline CDR1 and CDR2 sequences are MNHEY and SMNVEV (reference sequence). CDR3 length: 13 residues. The CDR3 nucleotides are TGTGCCAGCAGGGGACTACCTAGCAATGAGCAGTTCTTC. This codes for CASRGLPSNEQFF.

This clonotype was counted many times. This chain uses TRBV4-3 with TRBJ2-7; D not certain. In germline, CDR1 is LGHNA, CDR2 YSLEER. Trimming took 0 bases from V and 2 from J, leaving 11 bases between them. This CDR3 has 15 amino acids. CDR3 nucleotides: TGCGCCAGCAGCCAAGAGTGGGCAGAAACCTACGAGCAGTACTTC. This codes for CASSQEWAETYEQYF.

The sample holds a few counts of this clonotype. The chain links TRBV7-3 to TRBJ2-1; TRBD2 matches 10 bases. The CDR3 spans 15 residues. The junction had 6 bases not matched to a gene; V was cut back by 5 bases and J by 5 bases. The germline V gene encodes CDR1 SGHTA and CDR2 FQGTGA. CDR3 amino acids: CASSAGTSDNNEQFF. The CDR3 nucleotides read TGTGCCAGCAGCGCCGGGACTAGCGACAACAATGAGCAGTTCTTC.

The sample holds a few counts of this clonotype. V usage is TRBV6-1 and J usage is TRBJ2-1, with D perhaps TRBD1 or TRBD2 (5 bases each). Deletions cut 5 bases from V and 4 bases from J, with 18 bases between. The germline V gene encodes CDR1 MNHNS and CDR2 SASEGT. This CDR3 has 16 residues. The CDR3: CASSSSAGTLYNEQFF. The CDR3 DNA follows: TGTGCCAGCAGTTCATCAGCCGGGACGCTTTACAATGAGCAGTTCTTC.